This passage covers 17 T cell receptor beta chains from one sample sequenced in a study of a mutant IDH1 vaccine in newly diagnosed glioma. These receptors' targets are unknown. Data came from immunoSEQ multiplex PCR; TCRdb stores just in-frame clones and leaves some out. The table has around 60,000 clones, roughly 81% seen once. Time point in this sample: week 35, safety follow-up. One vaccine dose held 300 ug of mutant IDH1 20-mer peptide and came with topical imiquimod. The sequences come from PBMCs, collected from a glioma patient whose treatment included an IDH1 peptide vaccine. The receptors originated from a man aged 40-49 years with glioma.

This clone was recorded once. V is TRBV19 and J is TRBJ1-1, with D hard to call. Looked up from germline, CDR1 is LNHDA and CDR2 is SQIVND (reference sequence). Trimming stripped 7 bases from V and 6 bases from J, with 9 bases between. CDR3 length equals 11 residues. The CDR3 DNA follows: TGTGCCAGTAACGGGTATTCTGAAGCTTTCTTT. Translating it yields CASNGYSEAFF.

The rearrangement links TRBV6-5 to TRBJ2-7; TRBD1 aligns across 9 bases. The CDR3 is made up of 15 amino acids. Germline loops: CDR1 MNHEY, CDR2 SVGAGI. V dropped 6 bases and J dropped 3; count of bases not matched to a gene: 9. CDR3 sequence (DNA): TGTGCCAGCAGGCCCCCGGGACAGGGTCTCTACGAGCAGTACTTC. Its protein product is CASRPPGQGLYEQYF.

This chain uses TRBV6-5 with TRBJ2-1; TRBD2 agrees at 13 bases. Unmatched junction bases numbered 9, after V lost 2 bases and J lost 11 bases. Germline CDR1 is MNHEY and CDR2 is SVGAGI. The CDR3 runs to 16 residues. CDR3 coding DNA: TGTGCCAGCAGTTACCGATTACTAGCGGGGGGGCGGAAGCAGTTCTTC. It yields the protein CASSYRLLAGGRKQFF.

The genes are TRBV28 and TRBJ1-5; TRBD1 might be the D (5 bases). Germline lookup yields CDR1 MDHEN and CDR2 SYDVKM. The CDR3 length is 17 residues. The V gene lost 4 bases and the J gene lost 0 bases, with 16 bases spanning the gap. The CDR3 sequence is CASSSRGGRHSNQPQHF. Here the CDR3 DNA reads TGTGCCAGCAGTTCGCGGGGCGGACGGCATAGCAATCAGCCCCAGCATTTT.

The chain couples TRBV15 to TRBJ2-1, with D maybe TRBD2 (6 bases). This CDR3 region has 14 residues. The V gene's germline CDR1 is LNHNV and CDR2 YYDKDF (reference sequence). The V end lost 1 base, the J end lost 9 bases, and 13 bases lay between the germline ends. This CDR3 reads CATSRVFAGSEQFF. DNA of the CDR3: TGTGCCACCAGCAGAGTCTTTGCGGGGAGTGAGCAGTTCTTC.

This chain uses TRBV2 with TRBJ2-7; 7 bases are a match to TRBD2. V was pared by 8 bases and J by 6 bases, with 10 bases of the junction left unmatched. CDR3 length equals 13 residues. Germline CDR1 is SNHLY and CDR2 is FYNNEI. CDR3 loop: CASRDWTGGEQYF. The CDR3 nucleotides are TGTGCCAGCCGCGACTGGACGGGAGGCGAGCAGTACTTC.

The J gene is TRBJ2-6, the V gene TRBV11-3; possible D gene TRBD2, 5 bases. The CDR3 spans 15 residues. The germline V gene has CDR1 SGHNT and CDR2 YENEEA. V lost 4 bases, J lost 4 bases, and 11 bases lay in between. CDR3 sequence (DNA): TGTGCCAGCAGCTCCTCGGGGTTCGGGGCCAACGTCCTGACTTTC. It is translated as CASSSSGFGANVLTF.

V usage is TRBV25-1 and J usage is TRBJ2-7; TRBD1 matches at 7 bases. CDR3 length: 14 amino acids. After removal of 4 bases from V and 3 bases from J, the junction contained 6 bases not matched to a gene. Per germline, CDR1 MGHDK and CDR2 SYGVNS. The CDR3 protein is CASSGDRWFYEQYF. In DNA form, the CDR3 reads TGTGCCAGCAGTGGGGACAGATGGTTCTACGAGCAGTACTTC.

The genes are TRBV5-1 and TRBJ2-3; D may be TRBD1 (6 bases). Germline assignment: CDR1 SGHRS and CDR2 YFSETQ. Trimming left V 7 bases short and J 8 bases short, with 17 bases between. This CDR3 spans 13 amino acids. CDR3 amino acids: CASGETGLATQYF. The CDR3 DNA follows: TGCGCCAGCGGGGAAACAGGGCTGGCTACGCAGTATTTT.

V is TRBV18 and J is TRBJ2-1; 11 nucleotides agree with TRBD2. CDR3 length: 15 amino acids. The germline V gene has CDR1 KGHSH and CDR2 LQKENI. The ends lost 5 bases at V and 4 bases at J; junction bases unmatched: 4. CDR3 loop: CASSGTSGQYNEQFF. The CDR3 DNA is TGTGCCAGCTCAGGGACTAGCGGACAGTACAATGAGCAGTTCTTC.

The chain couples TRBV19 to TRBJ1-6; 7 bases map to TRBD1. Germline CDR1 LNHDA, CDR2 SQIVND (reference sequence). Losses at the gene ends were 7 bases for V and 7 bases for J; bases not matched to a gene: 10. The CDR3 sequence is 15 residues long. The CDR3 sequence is CASTGGQSGNSPLHF. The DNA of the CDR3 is TGTGCCAGTACGGGGGGACAGTCTGGCAATTCACCCCTCCACTTT.

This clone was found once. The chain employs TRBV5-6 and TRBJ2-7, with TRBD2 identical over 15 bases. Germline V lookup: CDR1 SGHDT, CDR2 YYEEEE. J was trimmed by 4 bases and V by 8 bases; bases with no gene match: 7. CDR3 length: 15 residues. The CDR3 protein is CASSQGTSGRYEQYF. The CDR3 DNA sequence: TGTGCCAGTTCTCAGGGGACTAGCGGGAGGTACGAGCAGTACTTC.

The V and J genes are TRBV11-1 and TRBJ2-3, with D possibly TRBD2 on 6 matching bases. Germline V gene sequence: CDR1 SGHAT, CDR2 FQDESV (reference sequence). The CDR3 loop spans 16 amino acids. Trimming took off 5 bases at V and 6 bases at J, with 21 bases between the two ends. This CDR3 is CASSNPRDSHRDTQYF. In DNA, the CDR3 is TGTGCCAGCAGCAACCCACGGGACTCCCACCGGGATACGCAGTATTTT.

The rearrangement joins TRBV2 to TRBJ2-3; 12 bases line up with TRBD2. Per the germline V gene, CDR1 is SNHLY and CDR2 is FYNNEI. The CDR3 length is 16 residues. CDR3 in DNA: TGTGCTACAGCAAGGGCTAGCGGGAGGGCCCAGGATACGCAGTATTTT. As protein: CATARASGRAQDTQYF.

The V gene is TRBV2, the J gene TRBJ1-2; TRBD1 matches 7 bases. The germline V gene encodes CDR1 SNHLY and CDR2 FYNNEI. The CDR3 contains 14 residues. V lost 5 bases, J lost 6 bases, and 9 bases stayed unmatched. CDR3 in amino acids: CASSRPDRVHGYTF. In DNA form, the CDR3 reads TGTGCCAGCAGTCGACCCGACAGGGTCCATGGCTACACCTTC.

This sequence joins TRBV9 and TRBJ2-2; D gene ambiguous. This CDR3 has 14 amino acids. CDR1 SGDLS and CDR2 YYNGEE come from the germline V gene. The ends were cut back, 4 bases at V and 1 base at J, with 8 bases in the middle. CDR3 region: CASSLILNTGELFF. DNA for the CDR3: TGTGCCAGCAGCCTGATACTGAACACCGGGGAGCTGTTTTTT.

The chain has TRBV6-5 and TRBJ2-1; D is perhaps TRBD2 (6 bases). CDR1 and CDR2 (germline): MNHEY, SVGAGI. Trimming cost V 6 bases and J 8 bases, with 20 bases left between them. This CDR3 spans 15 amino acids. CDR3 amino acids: CASRALGGSSDEQFF. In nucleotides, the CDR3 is TGTGCCAGCAGGGCACTCGGTGGGTCTAGCGATGAGCAGTTCTTC.